This T cell receptor (beta chain) was captured by sequencing in a study of blood T cells in healthy people across ages. The V end was cut by 4 bases, the J end by 5 bases, with 12 bases between. CDR3 size: 14 residues. Germline loops: CDR1 LGHNA, CDR2 YNFKEQ. Then a second PCR, running about 7 to 11 cycles, was carried out with a sample-barcoded 5' primer and a J-beta primer mix. A template-switch adaptor containing 12 random nucleotides labeled each cDNA molecule. TCRdb re-called the 5' RACE reads with MiXCR, one entry per CDR3 protein. The data hold some 900,000 distinct CDR3 sequences, with roughly 52% observed a single time.

The sequence derives from a man aged 25 to 40 in good health. The genes are TRBV4-2 and TRBJ1-5, with D perhaps TRBD1 (5 bases). The sample was blood. The CDR3 spells CASSRQTDDQPQHF. The DNA of the CDR3 is TGTGCCAGCAGCCGCCAGACAGACGATCAGCCCCAGCATTTT.